These 27 T cell receptor beta chains were sequenced from one sample in a study of blood T cell repertoires in COVID-19. Data came from immunoSEQ multiplex PCR; TCRdb stores just in-frame clones and leaves some out. Counted here are about 190,000 clones, roughly 84% occurring once; the ten biggest clones make up around 21%. Sequencing was performed on peripheral blood. The receptors come from a human donor in a cohort sampled during active COVID-19.

The chain combines TRBV2 with TRBJ1-2; the D gene is possibly TRBD1 (5 bases). The CDR3 covers 12 residues. Germline CDR1 is SNHLY and CDR2 is FYNNEI. V gave up 7 bases and J gave up 4 bases, with 10 bases separating them. CDR3 nucleotides: TGTGCCAGCAAGAGAGACAGCTATGGCTACACCTTC. Its protein product is CASKRDSYGYTF.

This chain connects TRBV19 to TRBJ2-1, with D perhaps matching TRBD2 (5 bases). CDR3 length: 15 residues. Germline V gene lookup returns CDR1 LNHDA and CDR2 SQIVND (reference sequence). Trimming stripped 3 bases from V and 1 base from J, with 10 bases between. The CDR3 sequence is CASSIEGGSYNEQFF. CDR3 in DNA: TGTGCCAGTAGTATTGAGGGCGGGTCCTACAATGAGCAGTTCTTC.

The chain employs TRBV28 and TRBJ1-5; the D gene is possibly TRBD1 (5 bases). The V gene's germline CDR1 is MDHEN and CDR2 SYDVKM. CDR3 length: 13 residues. V was trimmed by 6 bases and J by 9 bases, leaving 15 bases between them. The CDR3 spells CASRMLGEVPQHF. The CDR3 DNA reads TGTGCCAGCAGAATGTTAGGGGAGGTGCCCCAGCATTTT. Combining the CDR3 with reference TRBV28 and TRBJ1-5 gives the whole variable domain DVKVTQSSRYLVKRTGEKVFLECVQDMDHENMFWYRQDPGLGLRLIYFSYDVKMKEKGDIPEGYSVSREKKERFSLILESASTNQTSMYLCASRMLGEVPQHFGDGTRLSIL.

The V and J genes are TRBV5-6 and TRBJ2-7, with D maybe TRBD1 (6 bases). Trimming stripped 2 bases from V and 2 bases from J, with 17 bases between. There are 16 residues in the CDR3. Germline V gives CDR1 SGHDT, CDR2 YYEEEE. The CDR3 loop is CASSLGGLLNPYEQYF. CDR3 DNA sequence: TGTGCCAGCAGCTTAGGGGGATTGCTCAATCCCTACGAGCAGTACTTC.

Concerning this clone: This same CDR3 is encoded by further DNA sequences in the sample. This rearrangement joins TRBV28 to TRBJ1-5; tentative D call: TRBD1 (5 bases). Trimming took off 2 bases at V and 0 bases at J, with 8 bases between the two ends. The germline gives CDR1 MDHEN, CDR2 SYDVKM. The CDR3 is 15 amino acids. The DNA for the CDR3 is TGTGCCAGCAGTTTAGGGGGGTATAGCAATCAGCCCCAGCATTTT. This gives the protein CASSLGGYSNQPQHF.

This sequence joins TRBV5-1 and TRBJ2-1, with D possibly matching TRBD1 (6 bases). The CDR3 totals 14 residues. The V and J ends lost 5 bases and 7 bases respectively, with 16 bases between them. Germline values: CDR1 SGHRS, CDR2 YFSETQ. The CDR3 DNA sequence: TGCGCCAGCAGAGGGACACAAAGTCTTAATGAGCAGTTCTTC. Translating gives CASRGTQSLNEQFF.

The chain's CDR3 is CASSLGLAGGGTGELFF. Written as DNA, the CDR3 is TGTGCCAGCAGCTTAGGACTAGCGGGAGGAGGCACCGGGGAGCTGTTTTTT. The chain joins TRBV7-8 to TRBJ2-2; the match to TRBD2 covers 13 bases. The germline gives CDR1 SGHVS, CDR2 FQNEAQ. The length of the CDR3 is 17 residues. Losses at the gene ends were 1 base for V and 4 bases for J; bases not matched to a gene: 3.

The rearrangement joins TRBV7-2 to TRBJ1-3; tentatively, D is TRBD1 (5 bases). CDR1 and CDR2 (germline): SGHTA, FQGNSA. V was trimmed by 3 bases and J by 0 bases, leaving 12 bases between them. This CDR3 is built from 16 residues. The CDR3 protein is CASSFAPGSSGNTIYF. CDR3 DNA: TGTGCCAGCAGCTTCGCGCCAGGGTCCTCTGGAAACACCATATATTTT.

The chain recombines TRBV13 with TRBJ2-7; 15 bases map to TRBD2. Per germline, CDR1 PRHDT and CDR2 FYEKMQ (reference sequence). The CDR3 runs 17 residues. J gave up 3 bases and V 3 bases, and 6 bases lay outside the gene matches. The CDR3 sequence is CASSLGLAGGTYYEQYV. The CDR3 region has the DNA TGTGCCAGCAGCTTGGGACTAGCGGGGGGCACATACTACGAGCAGTACGTC.

The V gene is TRBV7-3, the J gene TRBJ1-1, with D possibly TRBD1 on 6 matching bases. The ends were cut back, 1 base at V and 4 bases at J, with 22 bases in the middle. Germline CDR1 and CDR2: SGHTA and FQGTGA. The CDR3 is 18 amino acids. The CDR3 loop reads CASSLKGEGNRAITEAFF. The CDR3 DNA reads TGTGCCAGCAGCTTAAAAGGAGAGGGAAACAGGGCGATCACTGAAGCTTTCTTT. Filled out from reference TRBV7-3 and TRBJ1-1, the complete variable domain reads GAGVSQTPSNKVTEKGKYVELRCDPISGHTALYWYRQSLGQGPEFLIYFQGTGAADDSGLPNDRFFAVRPEGSVSTLKIQRTERGDSAVYLCASSLKGEGNRAITEAFFGQGTRLTVV.

The CDR3 region is CASSQDEDRIGGYTF. The CDR3 coding sequence is TGCGCCAGCAGCCAAGATGAGGACAGAATAGGGGGCTACACCTTC. The V gene is TRBV4-1, the J gene TRBJ1-2; TRBD1 is a possible D gene (6 bases). The V gene's germline CDR1 is MGHRA and CDR2 YSYEKL. The CDR3 has 15 amino acids. The V end was cut by 0 bases, the J end by 8 bases, with 16 bases between.

V usage is TRBV7-6 and J usage is TRBJ2-1; TRBD2 is a possible D gene (7 bases). The CDR3 is 16 amino acids. Germline V gene lookup returns CDR1 SGHVS and CDR2 FNYEAQ. The V and J ends lost 1 base and 10 bases respectively, with 20 bases between them. The CDR3 DNA is TGTGCCAGCAGCTTAGAAGGGCCTTCGGGGGGACAAGAGCAGTTCTTC. Protein product: CASSLEGPSGGQEQFF. The entire variable domain, with the rest obtained from reference TRBV7-6 and TRBJ2-1, is as follows: GAGVSQSPRYKVTKRGQDVALRCDPISGHVSLYWYRQALGQGPEFLTYFNYEAQQDKSGLPNDRFSAERPEGSISTLTIQRTEQRDSAMYRCASSLEGPSGGQEQFFGPGTRLTVL.

The chain is built from TRBV5-1 and TRBJ1-2; 10 bases are a match to TRBD1. The V and J ends lost 4 bases and 4 bases, in that order; junction bases with no gene match: 7. Germline loops: CDR1 SGHRS, CDR2 YFSETQ. The CDR3 has 15 residues. CDR3 bases: TGCGCCAGCAGCCTGACGGGACAGGGGAGCTATGGCTACACCTTC. This codes for CASSLTGQGSYGYTF.

Many counts were recorded for this clone. The chain combines TRBV27 with TRBJ2-5, with D maybe TRBD2 (6 bases). This CDR3 region has 14 residues. Trimming removed 3 bases at V and 5 bases at J, with 13 bases between. Germline V gene data show CDR1 as MNHEY and CDR2 as SMNVEV (reference sequence). CDR3 bases: TGTGCCAGCAGTTTTTTAGGGACTGAGGAGACCCAGTACTTC. Protein product: CASSFLGTEETQYF.

The V and J genes are TRBV19 and TRBJ2-3; TRBD2 might be the D (5 bases). This CDR3 comprises 13 residues. V lost 5 bases, J lost 3 bases, and 9 bases lay in between. From germline, CDR1 is LNHDA and CDR2 SQIVND (reference sequence). The CDR3 nucleotides are TGTGCCAGTAGTCCGGAGGCGACAGATACGCAGTATTTT. Translating gives CASSPEATDTQYF.

This chain connects TRBV5-1 to TRBJ2-7, with a possible D match to TRBD2 (6 bases). CDR3 size: 14 residues. With 4 bases removed from V and 4 bases from J, the gap between germline ends came to 15 bases. The germline V gene encodes CDR1 SGHRS and CDR2 YFSETQ. CDR3 nucleotides: TGCGCCAGCAGCGCTGGACTACGCGATTACGAGCAGTACTTC. Translated: CASSAGLRDYEQYF.

The genes are TRBV18 and TRBJ2-3; tentatively, D is TRBD2 (6 bases). Trimming shortened V by 9 bases and J by 3 bases, and 7 bases separated the two germline ends. Germline-derived CDR1 and CDR2 are KGHSH and LQKENI. CDR3 length: 11 amino acids. Here the CDR3 reads CASGGTDTQYF. CDR3 sequence (DNA): TGTGCCAGTGGGGGGACAGATACGCAGTATTTT.

The rearrangement joins TRBV5-1 to TRBJ2-3; TRBD2 aligns across 15 bases. Germline V CDR1 and CDR2: SGHRS, YFSETQ. The CDR3 length is 16 residues. V trimming: 3 bases; J trimming: 3 bases; junction bases outside the gene matches: 2. The CDR3 protein is CASSWTSGRGTDTQYF. DNA for the CDR3: TGCGCCAGCAGCTGGACTAGCGGGAGGGGAACAGATACGCAGTATTTT.

The chain has TRBV19 and TRBJ1-6; possibly TRBD1 for D (5 bases). The V end lost 6 bases, the J end lost 10 bases, and 28 bases lay between the germline ends. Germline CDR1 is LNHDA and CDR2 is SQIVND (reference sequence). The CDR3 is 18 residues long. CDR3 protein: CASSHLLTRGLIESPLHF. For the CDR3, the DNA is TGTGCCAGTAGCCACCTGCTGACACGGGGGTTAATAGAATCACCCCTCCACTTT.

This clone has just one count. V and J are TRBV5-5 and TRBJ1-5, with D perhaps TRBD1 (5 bases). V was shortened by 3 bases and J by 5 bases, with 15 bases between the two germline ends. CDR3 length equals 15 residues. Per the germline V gene, CDR1 is SGHKS and CDR2 is YYEKEE (reference sequence). DNA of the CDR3: TGTGCCAGCAGCTCAGGTCCGGGGGGGGATCAGCCCCAGCATTTT. It codes for CASSSGPGGDQPQHF.

The chain is built from TRBV19 and TRBJ1-2; 7 nucleotides line up with TRBD1. The CDR3 loop spans 13 amino acids. The V segment lost 4 bases and the J segment 5 bases; nucleotides outside the gene matches: 4. The germline CDR1 and CDR2 sequences are LNHDA and SQIVND (reference sequence). CDR3 DNA: TGTGCCAGTAGTAGGGGGACAGCTTATGGCTACACCTTC. It specifies CASSRGTAYGYTF.

The rearrangement uses TRBV5-1 and TRBJ2-5; TRBD1 matches 10 bases. Germline trimming cut 4 bases from V and 5 bases from J; bases unmatched to any gene: 8. Germline CDR1 SGHRS, CDR2 YFSETQ. CDR3 length equals 15 residues. CDR3 sequence reads: CASSHIGQGGETQYF. The CDR3 DNA reads as TGCGCCAGCAGCCACATTGGACAGGGGGGGGAGACCCAGTACTTC.

The rearrangement joins TRBV30 to TRBJ2-6; D gene uncertain. The V and J ends lost 1 base and 0 bases respectively, with 10 bases between them. Germline values: CDR1 GTSNPN, CDR2 SVGIG (reference sequence). The CDR3 runs to 16 residues. As DNA, the CDR3 is TGTGCCTGGAGTGCCTTCCCTCTCTCTGGGGCCAACGTCCTGACTTTC. Translated, it gives CAWSAFPLSGANVLTF.

The J gene is TRBJ1-1, the V gene TRBV19, with a weak D call TRBD1 (5 bases). The V end was cut by 5 bases, the J end by 0 bases, with 10 bases between. The CDR3 loop spans 14 amino acids. Germline V gene data show CDR1 as LNHDA and CDR2 as SQIVND (reference sequence). In nucleotides, the CDR3 is TGTGCCAGTAGTGGAGGGACCCTGAACACTGAAGCTTTCTTT. It codes for CASSGGTLNTEAFF.

V is TRBV29-1 and J is TRBJ1-4; D unresolved. The ends were cut back, 7 bases at V and 6 bases at J, with 6 bases in the middle. This CDR3 spans 10 amino acids. CDR1 SQVTM and CDR2 ANQGSEA come from the germline V gene. In DNA, the CDR3 is TGCAGCGGCGGGGATGAAAAACTGTTTTTT. Its translation is CSGGDEKLFF.

V and J are TRBV10-1 and TRBJ2-3; D might be TRBD1 (6 bases). Germline V gene sequence: CDR1 WNHNN, CDR2 SYGVQD (reference sequence). CDR3 length equals 13 residues. Trimming removed 4 bases from V and 6 bases from J, with 11 bases in between. The CDR3 DNA follows: TGCGCCAGCAGTGGACAGGTGGGGGATACGCAGTATTTT. It specifies CASSGQVGDTQYF.

V gene TRBV20-1 combines with J gene TRBJ1-1, with 8 bases lining up with TRBD1. The V gene's germline CDR1 is DFQATT and CDR2 SNEGSKA (reference sequence). CDR3 length equals 14 residues. Losses at the gene ends were 3 bases for V and 5 bases for J; bases not matched to a gene: 8. CDR3: CSASRGTGRTEAFF. The CDR3 region has the DNA TGCAGTGCTAGTAGAGGGACAGGCCGGACTGAAGCTTTCTTT.